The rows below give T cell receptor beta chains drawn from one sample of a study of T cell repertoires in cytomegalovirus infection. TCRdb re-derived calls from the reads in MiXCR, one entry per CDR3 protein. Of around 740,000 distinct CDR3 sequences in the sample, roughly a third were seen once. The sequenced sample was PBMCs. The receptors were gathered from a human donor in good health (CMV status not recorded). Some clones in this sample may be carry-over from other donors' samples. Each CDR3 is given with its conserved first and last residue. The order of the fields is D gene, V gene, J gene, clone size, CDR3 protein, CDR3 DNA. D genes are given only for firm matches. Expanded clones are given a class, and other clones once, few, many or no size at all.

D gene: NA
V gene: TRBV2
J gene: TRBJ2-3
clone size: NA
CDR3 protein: CASGGQLTDTQYF
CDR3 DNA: TGTGCCAGCGGTGGGCAGCTCACAGATACGCAGTATTTT

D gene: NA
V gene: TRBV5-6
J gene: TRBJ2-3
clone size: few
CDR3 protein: CASSSIRQGGTQYF
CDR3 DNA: TGTGCCAGCAGCTCTATTCGACAGGGAGGTACGCAGTATTTT

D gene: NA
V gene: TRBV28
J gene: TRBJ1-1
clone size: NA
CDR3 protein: CASTLGSPNTEAFF
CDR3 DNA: TGTGCCAGCACGTTAGGTTCCCCGAACACTGAAGCTTTCTTT

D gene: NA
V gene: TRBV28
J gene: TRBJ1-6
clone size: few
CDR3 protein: CASRISRGSNSPLHF
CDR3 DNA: TGTGCCAGCAGGATCAGCAGGGGAAGTAATTCACCCCTCCACTTT

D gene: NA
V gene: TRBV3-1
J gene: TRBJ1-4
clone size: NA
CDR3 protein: CASSHLGQRELFF
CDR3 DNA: TGTGCCAGCAGCCACCTCGGACAGAGGGAACTGTTTTTT

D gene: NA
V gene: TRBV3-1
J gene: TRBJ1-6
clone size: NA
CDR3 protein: CASSQVEGESPLHF
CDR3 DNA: TGTGCCAGCAGCCAAGTCGAGGGGGAGTCACCCCTCCACTTT

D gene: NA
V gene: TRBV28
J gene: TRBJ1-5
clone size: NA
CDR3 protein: CASWGINQPQHF
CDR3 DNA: TGTGCCAGCTGGGGAATCAATCAGCCCCAGCATTTT

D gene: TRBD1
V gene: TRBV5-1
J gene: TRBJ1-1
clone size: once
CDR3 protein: CASRYRGPGENTEAFF
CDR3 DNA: TGCGCCAGCAGATATAGGGGGCCGGGTGAGAACACTGAAGCTTTCTTT

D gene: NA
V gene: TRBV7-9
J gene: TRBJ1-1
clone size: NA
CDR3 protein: CASSLERGGIGNTEAFF
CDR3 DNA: TGTGCCAGCAGCTTAGAACGCGGCGGAATAGGGAACACTGAAGCTTTCTTT

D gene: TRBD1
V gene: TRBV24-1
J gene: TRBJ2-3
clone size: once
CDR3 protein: CATSGVGTGDDTQYF
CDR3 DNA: TGTGCCACCAGTGGAGTAGGAACAGGGGACGATACGCAGTATTTT

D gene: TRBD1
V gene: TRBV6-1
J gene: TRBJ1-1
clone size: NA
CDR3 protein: CASSDLRQGKGAPSGRTEAFF
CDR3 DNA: TGTGCCAGCAGTGATCTCCGACAGGGGAAAGGGGCACCGTCCGGGAGGACTGAAGCTTTCTTT

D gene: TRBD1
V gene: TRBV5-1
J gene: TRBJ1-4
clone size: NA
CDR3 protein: CASSVLSGTVSLEKLFF
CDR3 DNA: TGCGCCAGCAGTGTTTTGTCCGGGACAGTTTCTCTTGAAAAACTGTTTTTT

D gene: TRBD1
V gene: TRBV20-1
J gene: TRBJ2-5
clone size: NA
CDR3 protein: CSAVRAGTAFDQYF
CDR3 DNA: TGCAGTGCTGTTCGGGCAGGGACAGCCTTCGACCAGTACTTC

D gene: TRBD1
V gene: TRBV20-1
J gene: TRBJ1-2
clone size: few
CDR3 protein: CSAADRGTGQGYTF
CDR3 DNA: TGCAGTGCTGCTGACCGAGGGACAGGCCAGGGCTACACCTTC

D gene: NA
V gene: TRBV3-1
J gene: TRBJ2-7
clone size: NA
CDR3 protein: CASSQVSRGPYEQYF
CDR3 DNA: TGTGCCAGCAGCCAAGTATCGAGGGGTCCTTACGAGCAGTACTTC

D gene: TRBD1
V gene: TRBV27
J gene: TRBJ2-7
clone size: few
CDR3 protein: CASSLSRTGKLRGEQYF
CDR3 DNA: TGTGCCAGCAGTTTATCGAGGACAGGGAAGTTAAGAGGCGAGCAGTACTTC

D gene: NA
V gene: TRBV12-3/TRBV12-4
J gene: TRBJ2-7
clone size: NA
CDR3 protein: CASTLSGNPSYEQYF
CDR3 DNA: TGTGCCAGCACCTTATCGGGGAATCCTTCCTACGAGCAGTACTTC

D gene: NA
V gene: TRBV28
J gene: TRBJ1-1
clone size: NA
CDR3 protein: CASGEGVTEAFF
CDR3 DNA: TGTGCCAGCGGGGAGGGGGTGACTGAAGCTTTCTTT

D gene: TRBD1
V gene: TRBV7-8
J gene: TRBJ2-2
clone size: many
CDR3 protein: CASSRTGPPIGELFF
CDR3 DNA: TGTGCCAGCAGCCGGACAGGGCCACCAATCGGGGAGCTGTTTTTT

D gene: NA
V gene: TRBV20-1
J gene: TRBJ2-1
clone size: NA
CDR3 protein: CSARNALFYNEQFF
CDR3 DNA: TGCAGTGCTAGGAACGCGCTTTTCTACAATGAGCAGTTCTTC

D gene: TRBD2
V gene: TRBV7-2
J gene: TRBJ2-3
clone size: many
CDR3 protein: CASSYEAGGRGTQYF
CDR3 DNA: TGTGCCAGCAGTTACGAAGCGGGAGGGCGCGGTACGCAGTATTTT

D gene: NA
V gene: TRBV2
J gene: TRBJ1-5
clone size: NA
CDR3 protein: CASSRAPNQPQHF
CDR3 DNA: TGTGCCAGCAGCCGGGCCCCAAATCAGCCCCAGCATTTT

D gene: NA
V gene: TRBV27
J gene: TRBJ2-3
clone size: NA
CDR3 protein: CASSFWRRTGERTDTQYF
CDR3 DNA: TGTGCCAGCAGTTTTTGGCGGCGGACGGGAGAACGGACAGATACGCAGTATTTT

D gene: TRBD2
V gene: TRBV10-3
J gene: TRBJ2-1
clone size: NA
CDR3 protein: CAIMDGGGPNNEQFF
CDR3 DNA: TGTGCCATCATGGACGGGGGAGGGCCAAACAATGAGCAGTTCTTC

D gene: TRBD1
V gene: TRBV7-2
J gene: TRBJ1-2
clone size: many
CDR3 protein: CASSQGQVRYGYTF
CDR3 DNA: TGTGCCAGCAGCCAGGGACAGGTCCGCTATGGCTACACCTTC